A selection of T cell receptor beta chains follows, all from one sample in a study of tumor-infiltrating lymphocytes in primary liver carcinoma. TCRdb re-called the multiplex PCR reads through MiXCR, storing one row per CDR3 protein. Among 150,000 to 200,000 distinct CDR3 sequences listed, over 45% were seen once. The sequencing sample was made of peripheral blood. These receptors all come from a man aged 40-49 years with primary liver carcinoma and hepatitis B virus infection. CDR3s include the opening cysteine and the closing phenylalanine or tryptophan. Fields, in order: V gene, clone size, J gene, CDR3 protein. Expanded clones get a size class; other rows say once, few or many, or leave the size out.

v_gene: TRBV12-3/TRBV12-4
abundance: few
j_gene: TRBJ2-2
CDR3aa: CASSTTGELFF

v_gene: TRBV4-2
abundance: few
j_gene: TRBJ2-3
CDR3aa: CASSQDDSPVDTQYF

v_gene: TRBV7-9
abundance: .
j_gene: TRBJ2-3
CDR3aa: CTGSNNRADTQYF

v_gene: TRBV28
abundance: .
j_gene: TRBJ2-7
CDR3aa: CASRHSGRDYEQYF

v_gene: TRBV5-8
abundance: many
j_gene: TRBJ2-1
CDR3aa: CASSLAYEQFF

v_gene: TRBV6-6
abundance: .
j_gene: TRBJ1-5
CDR3aa: CASRGRNSNQPQHF

v_gene: TRBV10-2
abundance: .
j_gene: TRBJ2-2
CDR3aa: CASRAGTYYTGELFF

v_gene: TRBV6-2/TRBV6-3
abundance: few
j_gene: TRBJ2-4
CDR3aa: CASSSGPKNIQYF

v_gene: TRBV4-1
abundance: many
j_gene: TRBJ1-2
CDR3aa: CASSQPGSTFYTF

v_gene: TRBV5-4
abundance: .
j_gene: TRBJ2-3
CDR3aa: CASSLGGPGNTQYF

v_gene: TRBV6-5
abundance: .
j_gene: TRBJ1-1
CDR3aa: CASRKTRDSSEAFF

v_gene: TRBV6-1
abundance: .
j_gene: TRBJ2-3
CDR3aa: CATRGEAHIDTQYF

v_gene: TRBV29-1
abundance: .
j_gene: TRBJ2-1
CDR3aa: CSVEVSQGRSYNEQFF

v_gene: TRBV5-6
abundance: .
j_gene: TRBJ2-1
CDR3aa: CASAREEGGGLGYNEQFF

v_gene: TRBV28
abundance: .
j_gene: TRBJ1-1
CDR3aa: CASSSDRDIRFSDTEAFF

v_gene: TRBV11-2
abundance: once
j_gene: TRBJ2-7
CDR3aa: CASSWSVGQVNEQYF

v_gene: TRBV11-2
abundance: .
j_gene: TRBJ1-4
CDR3aa: CASSLSSSEKLLF

v_gene: TRBV11-3
abundance: .
j_gene: TRBJ2-1
CDR3aa: CVISRTDYNEQFF

v_gene: TRBV4-1
abundance: .
j_gene: TRBJ2-1
CDR3aa: CASSHNKGVRPGLAGYNEQFF

v_gene: TRBV5-4
abundance: .
j_gene: TRBJ2-3
CDR3aa: CASSSSSGVTETQYF

v_gene: TRBV6-6
abundance: .
j_gene: TRBJ2-5
CDR3aa: CASSYSLQEAQYF

v_gene: TRBV11-2
abundance: .
j_gene: TRBJ1-6
CDR3aa: CASSLDRNSPLHF

v_gene: TRBV4-2
abundance: .
j_gene: TRBJ1-1
CDR3aa: CTSSQDPRQGSNTEAFF

v_gene: TRBV4-1
abundance: .
j_gene: TRBJ2-4
CDR3aa: CASSPGLAGGLARNIQYF

v_gene: TRBV11-2
abundance: .
j_gene: TRBJ2-5
CDR3aa: CVSSLGGDYKETQYF

v_gene: TRBV6-1
abundance: few
j_gene: TRBJ2-7
CDR3aa: CASDYLGRYSYEQYF

v_gene: TRBV7-9
abundance: .
j_gene: TRBJ1-4
CDR3aa: CASSFTPRNGKLFF

v_gene: TRBV29-1
abundance: many
j_gene: TRBJ2-4
CDR3aa: CSVALQPERNIQYF

v_gene: TRBV7-3
abundance: .
j_gene: TRBJ2-2
CDR3aa: CASSLAPGPTGELFF

v_gene: TRBV6-6
abundance: few
j_gene: TRBJ1-3
CDR3aa: CASSWGIGQGGGNTIYF

v_gene: TRBV6-5
abundance: .
j_gene: TRBJ2-5
CDR3aa: CASNSWEAQYF

v_gene: TRBV29-1
abundance: many
j_gene: TRBJ2-1
CDR3aa: CSVIGSYNEQFF

v_gene: TRBV12-3/TRBV12-4
abundance: few
j_gene: TRBJ2-2
CDR3aa: CASSLMTGELFF

v_gene: TRBV28
abundance: .
j_gene: TRBJ2-3
CDR3aa: CASSSWTPPTDTQYF

v_gene: TRBV29-1
abundance: .
j_gene: TRBJ1-1
CDR3aa: CSVLPGQLNTEAFF

v_gene: TRBV6-1
abundance: .
j_gene: TRBJ2-1
CDR3aa: CASSDLTDNEQFF

v_gene: TRBV12-3/TRBV12-4
abundance: once
j_gene: TRBJ2-3
CDR3aa: CASSPSRTRSTDTQYF

v_gene: TRBV6-5
abundance: .
j_gene: TRBJ2-4
CDR3aa: CASSSGSAIKYF

v_gene: TRBV6-5
abundance: few
j_gene: TRBJ2-7
CDR3aa: CASSYSGTLAAYEQYF

v_gene: TRBV6-2/TRBV6-3
abundance: .
j_gene: TRBJ2-7
CDR3aa: CASSPGDRDTYEQYF

v_gene: TRBV12-3/TRBV12-4
abundance: few
j_gene: TRBJ2-7
CDR3aa: CASKNSLGGYEQYF

v_gene: TRBV30
abundance: .
j_gene: TRBJ2-5
CDR3aa: CAWNTVTRETQYF

v_gene: TRBV6-5
abundance: .
j_gene: TRBJ2-5
CDR3aa: CASSYGTSKETQYF

v_gene: TRBV29-1
abundance: .
j_gene: TRBJ2-3
CDR3aa: CSVDLPSGSSGTDTQYF

v_gene: TRBV10-1
abundance: .
j_gene: TRBJ2-1
CDR3aa: CASSELLAPDEQFF

v_gene: TRBV29-1
abundance: few
j_gene: TRBJ1-1
CDR3aa: CSGSQGGRTEAFF

v_gene: TRBV7-9
abundance: .
j_gene: TRBJ1-2
CDR3aa: CASSSTGGPNYGYTF

v_gene: TRBV11-3
abundance: once
j_gene: TRBJ2-1
CDR3aa: CARSSLAGEGEQFF

v_gene: TRBV11-2
abundance: .
j_gene: TRBJ2-1
CDR3aa: CASSRAGGYANKQFF

v_gene: TRBV4-1
abundance: .
j_gene: TRBJ2-7
CDR3aa: CANSQDGGTVTYEQYF

v_gene: TRBV6-6
abundance: .
j_gene: TRBJ2-4
CDR3aa: CASSYLAGVHGAKNIQYF

v_gene: TRBV11-2
abundance: .
j_gene: TRBJ2-1
CDR3aa: CASSLVAGFNEQIF

v_gene: TRBV5-5
abundance: .
j_gene: TRBJ2-1
CDR3aa: CASSRETGNYNEQFF

v_gene: TRBV14
abundance: many
j_gene: TRBJ1-1
CDR3aa: CASSLQGIPSIEAFF

v_gene: TRBV12-3/TRBV12-4
abundance: .
j_gene: TRBJ2-3
CDR3aa: CASNTPGLETDTQYF

v_gene: TRBV29-1
abundance: once
j_gene: TRBJ2-7
CDR3aa: CSVEECTGGQYF

v_gene: TRBV6-2/TRBV6-3
abundance: .
j_gene: TRBJ2-1
CDR3aa: CASRTPIGEVNEQFF

v_gene: TRBV5-6
abundance: .
j_gene: TRBJ2-1
CDR3aa: CASSLGTSGRGEQFF

v_gene: TRBV5-1
abundance: .
j_gene: TRBJ2-5
CDR3aa: CASSLAVAGGETQYF

v_gene: TRBV11-3
abundance: .
j_gene: TRBJ2-1
CDR3aa: CASSSRTGVREQFF